Below, 22 T cell receptor beta chains from the same sample are listed, as sequenced in a study of blood T cell repertoires in COVID-19 (TCRdb year 2020). Libraries were constructed by the immunoSEQ multiplex PCR assay. Imported from immuneACCESS, the table was reduced by TCRdb to in-frame sequences with V and J called. These copies leave out some clones; in studies compared against another copy, an unresolved V gene accounts for under half, and the cause of the remainder is not known. This sample is represented by around 150,000 clones; about 93% of them were singletons. 4.6% of the sample is taken by the ten largest. The specimen sequenced was peripheral blood. The source of these receptors is a woman aged 45-60 years with acute or convalescent COVID-19.

On this clone: An end of the junction does not agree with germline; a read error may underlie this. V is TRBV7-7 and J is TRBJ2-7, with 8 bases identical to TRBD2. This CDR3 has 14 residues. Germline V gives CDR1 SSHAT, CDR2 FNYEAQ (reference sequence). CDR3 sequence reads: CASSLGRGVGEQYF. The CDR3 nucleotides read TGTGCTAGCAGCTTAGGGCGGGGGGTAGGAGAGCAGTACTTC.

The chain is built from TRBV6-1 and TRBJ2-2; a weak D match, TRBD1 (6 bases). This CDR3 spans 15 amino acids. Trimming left V 2 bases short and J 6 bases short, with 13 bases between. CDR1 is MNHNS and CDR2 is SASEGT in the germline V gene. The DNA for the CDR3 is TGTGCCAGCAGTGAACCCTCCAGGGGAGCCGGGGAGCTGTTTTTT. As protein: CASSEPSRGAGELFF.

V gene TRBV19 combines with J gene TRBJ2-3; 7 nucleotides agree with TRBD2. CDR3 size: 13 residues. Germline CDR1 LNHDA, CDR2 SQIVND (reference sequence). V lost 6 bases, J lost 5 bases, and 5 bases stayed unmatched. In DNA form, the CDR3 reads TGTGCCAGTAGCCCTAGCGGCCGAGATACGCAGTATTTT. This codes for CASSPSGRDTQYF.

This sequence joins TRBV12-3 or TRBV12-4 and TRBJ1-3, with TRBD1 matching over 8 bases. The CDR3 sequence is 13 residues long. Trimming at V came to 6 bases and at J to 9 bases, leaving 7 bases not matched to a gene. CDR3 coding DNA: TGTGCCAGCAGGACCGACAGGGGCGTCACCATATATTTT. Translation: CASRTDRGVTIYF.

The CDR3 region is CASSIDSLSSYNEQFF. In DNA, the CDR3 is TGTGCCAGTAGTATCGACAGCCTGAGCTCCTACAATGAGCAGTTCTTC. This chain joins TRBV19 and TRBJ2-1; possible D gene TRBD1, 5 bases. There are 16 residues in the CDR3. CDR1 LNHDA and CDR2 SQIVND come from the germline V gene (reference sequence). The V end lost 3 bases, the J end lost 0 bases, and 12 bases lay between the germline ends.

The chain joins TRBV5-1 to TRBJ1-2, with 12 bases lining up with TRBD1. The CDR3 spans 16 residues. Germline trimming cut 4 bases from V and 2 bases from J; bases unmatched to any gene: 6. Germline V gene sequence: CDR1 SGHRS, CDR2 YFSETQ. The CDR3 coding sequence is TGCGCCAGCAGCCGGGGACAGGGGGCGTCGAACTATGGCTACACCTTC. Protein sequence: CASSRGQGASNYGYTF. The full variable domain, in which reference TRBV5-1 and TRBJ1-2 provide the parts outside the CDR3, is KAGVTQTPRYLIKTRGQQVTLSCSPISGHRSVSWYQQTPGQGLQFLFEYFSETQRNKGNFPGRFSGRQFSNSRSEMNVSTLELGDSALYLCASSRGQGASNYGYTFGSGTRLTVV.

The chain is built from TRBV18 and TRBJ2-7, with D perhaps matching TRBD2 (6 bases). The CDR3 sequence is 16 residues long. V lost 3 bases, J lost 3 bases, and 18 bases lay in between. Germline assignment: CDR1 KGHSH and CDR2 LQKENI. The CDR3 bases are TGTGCCAGCTCACCGATTGCCGGGACTCCCAACTACGAGCAGTACTTC. This sequence encodes CASSPIAGTPNYEQYF.

V usage is TRBV24-1 and J usage is TRBJ2-1, with TRBD2 matching over 8 bases. Germline CDR1 KGHDR, CDR2 SFDVKD. V lost 5 bases and J lost 6; bases outside the gene matches: 11. This CDR3 region has 16 residues. CDR3: CATSVNPGRGRNEQFF. For the CDR3, the DNA is TGTGCCACCAGTGTTAATCCCGGGAGGGGCCGCAATGAGCAGTTCTTC.

The V and J genes are TRBV19 and TRBJ1-5, with 7 positions matching TRBD1. The CDR3 length is 17 residues. Looked up from germline, CDR1 is LNHDA and CDR2 is SQIVND (reference sequence). V shed 0 bases, J shed 3 bases, and the junction held 8 bases outside the gene matches. CDR3 sequence reads: CASSIELGDSINQPQHF. Here the CDR3 DNA reads TGTGCCAGTAGTATAGAGTTGGGGGACAGCATCAATCAGCCCCAGCATTTT.

The genes are TRBV27 and TRBJ1-5; D is possibly TRBD1 (5 bases). With 8 bases removed from V and 0 bases from J, the gap between germline ends came to 29 bases. This CDR3 is built from 20 residues. CDR1 and CDR2 (germline): MNHEY, SMNVEV (reference sequence). DNA of the CDR3: TGTGCCAGCTCAATGATAGGGGTCCGTGGAGATACTAATAGCAATCAGCCCCAGCATTTT. The encoded protein is CASSMIGVRGDTNSNQPQHF.

This clone was seen once. The CDR3 DNA reads as TGTGCCAGCAAGAGGACAGGGGATATGTCTTCCTACGAGCAGTACTTC. It yields the protein CASKRTGDMSSYEQYF. The rearrangement links TRBV2 to TRBJ2-7; TRBD1 agrees at 9 bases. The CDR3 runs 16 residues. Germline V lookup: CDR1 SNHLY, CDR2 FYNNEI. V lost 7 bases, J lost 1 base, and 11 bases stayed unmatched.

This clone was observed a handful of times. This chain uses TRBV3-1 (or the pseudogene TRBV3-2) with TRBJ1-5, with TRBD1 identical over 7 bases. The V gene's germline CDR1 is LGHDT and CDR2 YNNKEL (reference sequence). The trim removed 4 bases at V and 5 bases at J, leaving 11 bases unmatched. This CDR3 region has 16 residues. The CDR3 DNA reads as TGTGCCAGCAGCCTCGCCGGGACAGAATTCGATCAGCCCCAGCATTTT. Translated: CASSLAGTEFDQPQHF.

This chain joins TRBV5-1 and TRBJ2-7; D perhaps matches TRBD2 (6 bases). V lost 5 bases, J lost 10 bases, and 28 bases lay in between. Looked up from germline, CDR1 is SGHRS and CDR2 is YFSETQ. The CDR3 has 16 amino acids. This chain's CDR3 is CASSEYSGLRRRVQYF. As DNA, the CDR3 is TGCGCCAGCAGTGAGTATTCGGGACTCCGAAGGAGGGTTCAGTACTTC.

The chain couples TRBV5-1 to TRBJ2-5; the match to TRBD1 covers 7 bases. Germline V lookup: CDR1 SGHRS, CDR2 YFSETQ. V lost 4 bases and J lost 2; bases outside the gene matches: 8. The CDR3 runs to 15 residues. The CDR3 bases are TGCGCCAGCAGCCCCCACGGGACAGAGCAAGAGACCCAGTACTTC. It translates to CASSPHGTEQETQYF.

The V call is TRBV30, the J call TRBJ1-2; 7 positions match TRBD1. This CDR3 is built from 13 residues. CDR1 and CDR2 from the germline V gene are GTSNPN and SVGIG (reference sequence). The V and J ends lost 1 base and 4 bases, in that order; junction bases with no gene match: 3. CDR3 nucleotide sequence: TGTGCCTGGAGTGGAGGGGGCCTCTATGGCTACACCTTC. Protein sequence: CAWSGGGLYGYTF.

This chain links TRBV6-5 with TRBJ1-2, with D possibly being TRBD1 (5 bases). V lost 8 bases and J lost 5, with 18 bases in between. This CDR3 is 14 amino acids long. The germline CDR1 and CDR2 sequences are MNHEY and SVGAGI. The CDR3 loop reads CASRKFGEGYGYTF. The CDR3 DNA follows: TGTGCCAGCCGCAAATTCGGGGAGGGGTATGGCTACACCTTC.

The chain uses TRBV18 and TRBJ1-1, with D possibly matching TRBD1 (6 bases). The CDR3 contains 14 residues. CDR1 and CDR2 (germline): KGHSH, LQKENI. V lost 2 bases to trimming and J lost 1 base, with 8 bases between them. CDR3 loop: CASSPMDRNTEAFF. CDR3 DNA: TGTGCCAGCTCACCAATGGACAGGAACACTGAAGCTTTCTTT.

V and J are TRBV9 and TRBJ2-7; 8 bases agree with TRBD2. Germline V gene lookup returns CDR1 SGDLS and CDR2 YYNGEE. V lost 0 bases and J lost 5; bases outside the gene matches: 7. The CDR3 extends over 15 amino acids. CDR3 bases: TGTGCCAGCAGCGTAGAGAGTCTAGCGGGTCACGAGCAGTACTTC. This encodes CASSVESLAGHEQYF.

This clone was picked up one time. The J gene is TRBJ2-5, the V gene TRBV27; 8 nucleotides agree with TRBD2. V gave up 5 bases and J gave up 5 bases; unmatched junction bases: 16. CDR1 and CDR2 (germline): MNHEY, SMNVEV (reference sequence). The CDR3 runs to 17 residues. The CDR3 bases are TGTGCCAGCAGTCCCCGCGGGGGCGAGCGGGGGAGGGAGACCCAGTACTTC. Its protein product is CASSPRGGERGRETQYF.

For the CDR3, the DNA is TGTGCCAGCAAACAAAGGGACAGACCTTTTTCACCCCTCCACTTT. Residues: CASKQRDRPFSPLHF. This chain joins TRBV28 and TRBJ1-6; 7 nucleotides line up with TRBD1. The ends lost 7 bases at V and 9 bases at J; junction bases unmatched: 12. CDR3 length equals 15 residues. Per germline, CDR1 MDHEN and CDR2 SYDVKM.

The CDR3 region is CSVAVDGDYEQYF. The CDR3, as DNA: TGCAGCGTTGCCGTGGACGGGGACTACGAGCAGTACTTC. The chain links TRBV29-1 to TRBJ2-7; maybe TRBD2 (5 bases). Looked up from germline, CDR1 is SQVTM and CDR2 is ANQGSEA. V was cut by 4 bases and J by 3 bases, with 13 bases left in between. This CDR3 has 13 residues.

This clone was picked up a small number of times. The V gene is TRBV4-1, the J gene TRBJ2-7; D possibly corresponds to TRBD2 (5 bases). Deletions cut 0 bases from V and 2 bases from J, with 5 bases between. The germline V gene encodes CDR1 MGHRA and CDR2 YSYEKL. This CDR3 is built from 13 residues. The DNA for the CDR3 is TGCGCCAGCAGCCAAGACGGGGCCTACGAGCAGTACTTC. Its protein product is CASSQDGAYEQYF.